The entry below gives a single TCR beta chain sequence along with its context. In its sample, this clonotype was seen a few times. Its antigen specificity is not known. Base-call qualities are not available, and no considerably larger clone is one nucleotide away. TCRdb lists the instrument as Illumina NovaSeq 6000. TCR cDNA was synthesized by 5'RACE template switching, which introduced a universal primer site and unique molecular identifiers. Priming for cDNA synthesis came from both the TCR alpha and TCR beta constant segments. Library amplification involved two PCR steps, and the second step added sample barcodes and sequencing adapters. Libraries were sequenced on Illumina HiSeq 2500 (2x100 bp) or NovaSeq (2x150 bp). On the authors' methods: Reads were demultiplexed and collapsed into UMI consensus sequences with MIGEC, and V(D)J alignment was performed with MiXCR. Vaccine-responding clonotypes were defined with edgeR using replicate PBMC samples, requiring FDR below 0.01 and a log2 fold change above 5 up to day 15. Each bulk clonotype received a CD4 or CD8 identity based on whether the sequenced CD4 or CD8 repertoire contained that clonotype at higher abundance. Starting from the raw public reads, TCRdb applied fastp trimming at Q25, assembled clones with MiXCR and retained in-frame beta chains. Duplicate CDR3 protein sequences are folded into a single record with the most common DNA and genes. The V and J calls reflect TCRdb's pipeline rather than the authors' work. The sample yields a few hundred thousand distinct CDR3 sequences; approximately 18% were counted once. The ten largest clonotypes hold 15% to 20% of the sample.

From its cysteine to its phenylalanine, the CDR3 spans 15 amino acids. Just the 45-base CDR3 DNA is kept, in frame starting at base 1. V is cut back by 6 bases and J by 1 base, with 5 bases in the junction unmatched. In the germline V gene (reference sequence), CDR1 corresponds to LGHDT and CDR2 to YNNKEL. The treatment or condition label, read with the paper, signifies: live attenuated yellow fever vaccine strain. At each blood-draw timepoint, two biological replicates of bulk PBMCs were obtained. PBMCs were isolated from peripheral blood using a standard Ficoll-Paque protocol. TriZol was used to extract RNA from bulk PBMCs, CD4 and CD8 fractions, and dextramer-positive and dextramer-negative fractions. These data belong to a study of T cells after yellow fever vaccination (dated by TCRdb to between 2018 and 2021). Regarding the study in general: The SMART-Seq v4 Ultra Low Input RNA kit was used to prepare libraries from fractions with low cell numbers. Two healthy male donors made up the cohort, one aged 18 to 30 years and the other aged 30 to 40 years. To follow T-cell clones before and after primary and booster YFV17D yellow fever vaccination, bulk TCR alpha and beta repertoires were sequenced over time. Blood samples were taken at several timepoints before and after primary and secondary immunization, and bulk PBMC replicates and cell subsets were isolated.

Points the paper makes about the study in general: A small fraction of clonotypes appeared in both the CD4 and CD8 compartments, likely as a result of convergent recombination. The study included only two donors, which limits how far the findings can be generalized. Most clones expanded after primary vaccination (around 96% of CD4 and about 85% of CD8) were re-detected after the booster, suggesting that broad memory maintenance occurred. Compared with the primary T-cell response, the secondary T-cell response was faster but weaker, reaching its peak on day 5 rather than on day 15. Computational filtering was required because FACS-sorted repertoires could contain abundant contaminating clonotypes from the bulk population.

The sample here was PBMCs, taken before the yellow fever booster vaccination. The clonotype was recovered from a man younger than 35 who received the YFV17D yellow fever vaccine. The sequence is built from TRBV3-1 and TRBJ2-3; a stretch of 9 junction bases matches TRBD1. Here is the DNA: TGTGCCAGCAGGGGACAGGGCCTTGGCACAGATACGCAGTATTTT. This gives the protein CASRGQGLGTDTQYF.